A single sample gave rise to the 23 T cell receptor beta chains below, sequenced in a study of cytomegalovirus exposure and HLA in healthy donors. Both 60 Vbeta primers and 13 Jbeta primers went into the PCR. Generated by immunoSEQ multiplex PCR, the TCRdb table keeps only in-frame clones and is missing some. The table includes 130,000 or so clones, approximately 80% detected once. The sample taken for sequencing was PBMCs. The origin of the receptors is a woman aged 40-49 years in good health and CMV-seronegative.

The V call is TRBV27, the J call TRBJ1-1; D gene uncertain. This CDR3 is built from 14 residues. CDR1 and CDR2 (germline): MNHEY, SMNVEV (reference sequence). V lost 7 bases, J lost 6 bases, and 18 bases lay in between. The CDR3 bases are TGTGCCAGCAACAAACCTTGGGGAGAATCTGAAGCTTTCTTT. Translated: CASNKPWGESEAFF.

This rearrangement joins TRBV7-8 to TRBJ1-3; D perhaps matches TRBD1 (5 bases). CDR3 length equals 16 residues. Trimming pared 4 bases from V and 2 bases from J, leaving 15 bases between. Germline CDR1 and CDR2: SGHVS and FQNEAQ. DNA for the CDR3: TGTGCCAGCAGCTCCCCCCGGAGGGGAGCTGGAAACACCATATATTTT. This gives the protein CASSSPRRGAGNTIYF.

The V call is TRBV18, the J call TRBJ2-7; the D is unclear. The germline V gene has CDR1 KGHSH and CDR2 LQKENI. Trimming removed 5 bases at V and 5 bases at J, with 10 bases between. This CDR3 is 12 amino acids long. The chain's CDR3 is CASSGIRDEQYF. CDR3 bases: TGTGCCAGCTCAGGAATACGGGACGAGCAGTACTTC.

CDR3 sequence reads: CASSLAGLDEQYF. In DNA form, the CDR3 reads TGTGCCAGCAGCTTAGCTGGGCTCGACGAGCAGTACTTC. The chain has TRBV7-9 and TRBJ2-7, with D unresolved. CDR1 is SEHNR and CDR2 is FQNEAQ in the germline V gene (reference sequence). V shed 0 bases and J shed 5 bases, with 8 bases lying between them. CDR3 length: 13 residues. Looking up the rest from reference TRBV7-9 and TRBJ2-7 gives the full variable domain: DTGVSQNPRHKITKRGQNVTFRCDPISEHNRLYWYRQTLGQGPEFLTYFQNEAQLEKSRLLSDRFSAERPKGSFSTLEIQRTEQGDSAMYLCASSLAGLDEQYFGPGTRLTVT.

V usage is TRBV6-1 and J usage is TRBJ2-1, with 12 bases fitting TRBD1. With V trimmed by 0 bases and J by 4 bases, 10 bases remained unmatched. From germline, CDR1 is MNHNS and CDR2 SASEGT. This CDR3 spans 19 amino acids. CDR3 sequence: CASSEAGQGASSYYNEQFF. DNA for the CDR3: TGTGCCAGCAGTGAAGCGGGACAGGGGGCGTCAAGCTATTACAATGAGCAGTTCTTC.

Regarding this clone: At one of its ends the junction is not consistent with the germline gene, which may arise from a read error. This chain connects TRBV29-1 to TRBJ1-1; 8 nucleotides match TRBD1. Germline CDR1 and CDR2: SQVTM and ANQGSEA. The CDR3 has 11 amino acids. CDR3 coding DNA: TGCAGCGCGGGGACAGGCCCCCGAAGCCTCTTT. Translated: CSAGTGPRSLF.

In this sample, this clone turned up once. The V and J genes are TRBV11-3 and TRBJ2-3, with 9 bases lining up with TRBD2. CDR1 is SGHNT and CDR2 is YENEEA in the germline V gene. Trimming removed 5 bases from V and 4 bases from J; junction bases left unmatched: 4. This CDR3 is 14 amino acids long. The chain's CDR3 is CASSPGGGADTQYF. The CDR3 DNA is TGTGCCAGCAGCCCCGGCGGGGGGGCAGATACGCAGTATTTT.

This clone was picked up a small number of times. The V gene is TRBV27, the J gene TRBJ2-7; TRBD1 agrees at 7 bases. The CDR3 is 14 amino acids. Per germline, CDR1 MNHEY and CDR2 SMNVEV (reference sequence). V shed 7 bases, J shed 2 bases, and the junction held 8 bases outside the gene matches. CDR3 bases: TGTGCCAGCACCCCGACAGGGTCTCCCTACGAGCAGTACTTC. It translates to CASTPTGSPYEQYF.

V usage is TRBV16 and J usage is TRBJ1-1; no definite D call. From germline, CDR1 is KGHSY and CDR2 FQNENV. V lost 9 bases and J 0 bases, leaving 8 bases between the germline ends. The CDR3 loop spans 12 amino acids. The CDR3 is CASRQVNTEAFF. The CDR3 DNA is TGTGCCAGTCGTCAGGTGAACACTGAAGCTTTCTTT.

The chain is built from TRBV7-3 and TRBJ2-5; 9 bases match TRBD1. The ends lost 5 bases at V and 5 bases at J; junction bases unmatched: 6. There are 14 residues in the CDR3. Germline assignment: CDR1 SGHTA and CDR2 FQGTGA. In DNA, the CDR3 is TGTGCCAGCAGCCCCACAGGGGGCGCGGAGACCCAGTACTTC. Its protein is CASSPTGGAETQYF.

This chain connects TRBV12-2 to TRBJ1-2; the DNA was not used to check the table's D call, TRBD1. TRBV12-2 is annotated as a pseudogene. This CDR3 contains 14 residues. CDR3 nucleotides: TGTGCAAGTCGAGTTGAGGGGGCCGTAGATGGCTACACCTTC. It translates to CASRVEGAVDGYTF.

The chain employs TRBV15 and TRBJ1-1, with 9 positions matching TRBD1. This CDR3 region has 17 residues. V dropped 3 bases and J dropped 3; count of bases not matched to a gene: 11. The germline V gene encodes CDR1 LNHNV and CDR2 YYDKDF (reference sequence). The CDR3 region is CATSRPGGQGGDTEAFF. The DNA for the CDR3 is TGTGCCACCAGCAGGCCTGGGGGACAGGGCGGAGACACTGAAGCTTTCTTT.

J is TRBJ2-7 and V is TRBV27; 11 bases are a match to TRBD2. J was trimmed by 4 bases and V by 8 bases; bases with no gene match: 7. The V gene's germline CDR1 is MNHEY and CDR2 SMNVEV (reference sequence). This CDR3 contains 14 residues. The CDR3 sequence is CASGMGLAAYEQYF. In DNA form, the CDR3 reads TGTGCCAGCGGGATGGGACTAGCGGCATACGAGCAGTACTTC.

The rearrangement joins TRBV6-5 to TRBJ1-2; D possibly corresponds to TRBD1 (5 bases). Germline V gene data show CDR1 as MNHEY and CDR2 as SVGAGI. V was shortened by 0 bases and J by 3 bases, with 11 bases between the two germline ends. This CDR3 is 15 amino acids long. CDR3 sequence: CASSYSGLLDYGYTF. The CDR3 DNA is TGTGCCAGCAGTTACTCGGGGCTCCTTGACTATGGCTACACCTTC.

The V call is TRBV25-1, the J call TRBJ2-7, with 9 bases that match TRBD1. The CDR3 is made up of 18 amino acids. Trimming cost V 6 bases and J 0 bases; bases outside gene matches: 15. Germline CDR1 reads MGHDK; CDR2 reads SYGVNS. CDR3: CASSSRAGGQGHSYEQYF. CDR3 bases: TGTGCCAGCAGCTCACGAGCCGGAGGACAGGGGCACTCCTACGAGCAGTACTTC.

CDR3 nucleotide sequence: TGTGCCAGCTCAGACCGGGACAACTGGGGCGGACTGTACTTC. As protein: CASSDRDNWGGLYF. The chain joins TRBV18 to TRBJ2-7; a possible D gene is TRBD1 (6 bases). The germline gives CDR1 KGHSH, CDR2 LQKENI. V was cut by 5 bases and J by 12 bases, with 23 bases left in between. The CDR3 covers 14 residues.

The chain has TRBV29-1 and TRBJ1-2; 7 bases align to TRBD1. Germline-derived CDR1 and CDR2 are SQVTM and ANQGSEA. The CDR3 extends over 13 amino acids. Unmatched junction bases numbered 10, after V lost 6 bases and J lost 6 bases. The CDR3 region has the DNA TGCAGCGTCGCGAACAGGGGCGACAATGGCTACACCTTC. This codes for CSVANRGDNGYTF.

The J gene is TRBJ2-1, the V gene TRBV28; TRBD2 might be the D (6 bases). Germline values: CDR1 MDHEN, CDR2 SYDVKM. This CDR3 is 12 amino acids long. The ends were cut back, 6 bases at V and 10 bases at J, with 13 bases in the middle. The CDR3 protein is CASSFRDSEQFF. The CDR3 region has the DNA TGTGCCAGCAGCTTCCGGGACTCCGAGCAGTTCTTC.

The J gene is TRBJ1-6, the V gene TRBV27; unclear D gene. The CDR3 spans 16 residues. Per the germline V gene, CDR1 is MNHEY and CDR2 is SMNVEV (reference sequence). V was pared by 3 bases and J by 2 bases, with 11 bases between. CDR3 loop: CASSFEGSPYNSPLHF. The DNA for the CDR3 is TGTGCCAGCAGTTTCGAGGGATCCCCCTATAATTCACCCCTCCACTTT.

J is TRBJ1-2 and V is TRBV19, with D possibly TRBD1 on 6 matching bases. In germline, CDR1 is LNHDA, CDR2 SQIVND (reference sequence). The CDR3 totals 15 residues. V lost 5 bases and J 2 bases, leaving 15 bases between the germline ends. CDR3 nucleotides: TGTGCCAGTAGTCCCGGACAGCTTCACAACTATGGCTACACCTTC. It yields the protein CASSPGQLHNYGYTF.

The genes are TRBV19 and TRBJ1-4; the match to TRBD1 covers 10 bases. Looked up from germline, CDR1 is LNHDA and CDR2 is SQIVND (reference sequence). V trimming: 5 bases; J trimming: 4 bases; junction bases outside the gene matches: 10. The CDR3 contains 17 residues. CDR3 in amino acids: CASSGRQGARGNEKLFF. The CDR3 DNA sequence: TGTGCCAGTAGTGGAAGACAGGGGGCTCGGGGTAATGAAAAACTGTTTTTT.

The rearrangement joins TRBV2 to TRBJ1-6, with D unclear. This CDR3 has 15 residues. Trimming took off 3 bases at V and 0 bases at J, with 6 bases between the two ends. Germline V lookup: CDR1 SNHLY, CDR2 FYNNEI. CDR3 bases: TGTGCCAGCAGTGAGAGGAGCTCCTATAATTCACCCCTCCACTTT. Protein: CASSERSSYNSPLHF.

The chain is built from TRBV7-3 and TRBJ2-6; 8 nucleotides agree with TRBD1. V dropped 5 bases and J dropped 0; count of bases not matched to a gene: 12. The CDR3 has 19 amino acids. CDR1 is SGHTA and CDR2 is FQGTGA in the germline V gene. CDR3 in amino acids: CASSPQGGSTGSGANVLTF. In DNA form, the CDR3 reads TGTGCCAGCAGCCCACAGGGGGGATCCACCGGCTCTGGGGCCAACGTCCTGACTTTC.